This T cell receptor beta chain was observed in a study of T-cell memory formation after mild COVID-19. TCRdb passed the 5' RACE reads through MiXCR, listing each CDR3 protein once. The sample has roughly 250,000 distinct CDR3 sequences; approximately 15% are singletons. General study findings and limits: Pre-infection memory showed some responding clones, and this suggested that cross-reactive memory joined.

This clonotype came up many times. The antigen remains unidentified. Germline V gene data show CDR1 as SGHAT and CDR2 as FQNNGV. The length of the CDR3 is 16 residues. Trimming left V 0 bases short and J 4 bases short, with 15 bases between. This clonotype was obtained from a man between 18 and 29 years old who had mild COVID-19 (a few samples of this study predate the infection). Cell type and time point are not known. Material for sequencing was PBMCs or a T cell subset sorted from them (not recorded which). The chain carries TRBV11-2 and TRBJ1-1; D not resolved. This CDR3 is CASSLDQGRDLTEAFF. The CDR3 DNA reads TGTGCCAGCAGCTTAGACCAAGGACGGGATCTCACTGAAGCTTTCTTT.